This is a list of T cell receptor beta chains from one sample in a study of PD-1 blockade in classical Hodgkin lymphoma. The table came from immunoSEQ multiplex PCR; TCRdb's copy has only in-frame clones and leaves some out. The data show approximately 99,000 clones, about 89% seen once. The material sequenced was peripheral blood mononuclear cells (PBMCs), taken before the second cycle of nivolumab. These receptors were collected from a human donor with classical Hodgkin lymphoma. Both conserved end residues are part of each CDR3. A D gene is named only where the DNA matches it firmly. Some rows mark clone size as missing; the rest say once, few, many or name a class of expanded clone.

j_gene,len,abundance,v_gene,d_gene,CDR3aa,CDR3nt
TRBJ2-3,15,.,TRBV28,.,CASRAGTLRTDTQYF,TGTGCCAGCAGGGCTGGGACATTGCGCACAGATACGCAGTATTTT
TRBJ1-4,14,once,TRBV30,.,CAWASGATNEKLFF,TGTGCCTGGGCTTCAGGGGCGACTAATGAAAAACTGTTTTTT
TRBJ2-7,16,few,TRBV6-5,TRBD1,CASSYSTGQGGYEQYF,TGTGCCAGCAGTTACTCGACGGGACAGGGTGGGTACGAGCAGTACTTC
TRBJ2-3,16,.,TRBV9,.,CASSAEARALFDTQYF,TGTGCCAGCAGCGCAGAGGCCAGGGCTCTTTTCGATACGCAGTATTTT
TRBJ1-1,12,.,TRBV11-2,.,CASSLRGRGAFF,TGTGCCAGCAGCTTAAGAGGTAGGGGAGCTTTCTTT
TRBJ2-3,16,.,TRBV11-1,.,CASRRGGPSSTDTQYF,TGTGCCAGCAGAAGGGGAGGACCCTCTAGCACAGATACGCAGTATTTT
TRBJ1-1,14,.,TRBV19,.,CASSTVGQNTEAFF,TGTGCCAGTAGTACCGTTGGACAGAACACTGAAGCTTTCTTT
TRBJ1-1,11,.,TRBV20-1,.,CSANPVTEAFF,TGCAGTGCTAACCCCGTCACTGAAGCTTTCTTT
TRBJ2-1,17,.,TRBV4-3,TRBD1,CASSQAWTGASYNEQFF,TGCGCCAGCAGCCAAGCCTGGACAGGGGCCTCCTACAATGAGCAGTTCTTC
TRBJ2-7,14,.,TRBV5-1,.,CASSAGTASYEQYF,TGCGCCAGCAGCGCGGGGACTGCCTCCTACGAGCAGTACTTC
TRBJ1-2,12,.,TRBV5-6,.,CASSFGGSSYTF,TGTGCCAGCAGCTTTGGGGGGAGTAGCTACACCTTC
TRBJ2-7,16,.,TRBV11-2,TRBD1,CASTNLRQGSSYEQYF,TGTGCCAGCACCAACCTTCGACAGGGGTCCTCCTACGAGCAGTACTTC
TRBJ1-2,14,once,TRBV11-2,TRBD1,CASSPGQGSYGYTF,TGTGCCAGCAGCCCGGGACAGGGAAGCTATGGCTACACCTTC
TRBJ2-7,14,.,TRBV5-1,.,CASSFARDGTEQYF,TGCGCCAGCAGCTTCGCGAGGGACGGAACGGAGCAGTACTTC
TRBJ2-7,15,.,TRBV7-2,.,CASSLQGSLDYEQYF,TGTGCCAGCAGCTTACAGGGTAGTCTAGACTACGAGCAGTACTTC
TRBJ2-5,14,few,TRBV25-1,.,CASSSWGPQETQYF,TGTGCCAGCAGCTCCTGGGGGCCCCAAGAGACCCAGTACTTC
TRBJ2-1,15,.,TRBV6-6,TRBD2,CASRSVGGSRDEQFF,TGTGCCAGCAGGTCCGTCGGCGGGAGTCGGGATGAGCAGTTCTTC
TRBJ2-5,14,.,TRBV5-1,.,CASSLGPGGETQYF,TGCGCCAGCAGCTTGGGGCCAGGTGGGGAGACCCAGTACTTC
TRBJ1-2,14,.,TRBV5-6,.,CASSLGPEGYGYTF,TGTGCCAGCAGCTTGGGCCCGGAGGGCTATGGCTACACCTTC
TRBJ2-7,16,.,TRBV6-5,TRBD2,CASSSLSREFMHEQYF,TGTGCCAGCAGTTCCCTTTCGCGGGAGTTCATGCACGAGCAGTACTTC
TRBJ2-1,16,.,TRBV11-2,TRBD2,CASSFRTSGSYNEQFF,TGTGCCAGCAGCTTCCGGACTAGCGGGAGTTACAATGAGCAGTTCTTC
TRBJ1-1,17,.,TRBV7-2,.,CASSSNRPGPMNTEAFF,TGTGCCAGCAGCTCTAACCGTCCAGGGCCCATGAACACTGAAGCTTTCTTT
TRBJ2-6,17,.,TRBV11-1,.,CASSQTLDNSGANVLTF,TGTGCCAGCAGCCAAACCTTGGACAACTCTGGGGCCAACGTCCTGACTTTC
TRBJ1-2,14,.,TRBV11-2,.,CASSLDRLNYGYTF,TGTGCCAGCAGCTTAGACCGCCTTAACTATGGCTACACCTTC
TRBJ2-1,15,few,TRBV14,.,CASSQGPDLVQEQFF,TGTGCCAGCAGCCAAGGTCCGGACCTTGTTCAGGAGCAGTTCTTC
TRBJ2-1,13,.,TRBV4-1,.,CASSQDNFNEQFF,TGCGCCAGCAGCCAAGACAATTTCAATGAGCAGTTCTTC
TRBJ2-7,14,.,TRBV19,TRBD2,CASSNGLAAYEQYF,TGTGCCAGTAGTAACGGACTAGCAGCCTACGAGCAGTACTTC
TRBJ1-5,13,once,TRBV7-2,.,CASSTHMSQPQHF,TGTGCCAGCAGCACACATATGAGTCAGCCCCAGCATTTT
TRBJ1-4,15,.,TRBV6-6,.,CASSYSQATNEKLFF,TGTGCCAGCAGTTACTCGCAGGCAACTAATGAAAAACTGTTTTTT